The sequence of this T cell receptor (beta chain) was determined in a study of beta chain features in type 1 diabetes. Study background: There were around 110 million sorted cells examined across all samples.

This CDR3 is built from 11 residues. Germline values: CDR1 LGHNA, CDR2 YNFKEQ. Trimming cost V 6 bases and J 5 bases, with 7 bases left between them. CD4+ naive, central memory, regulatory and stem cell-like memory cells were sorted via CD45RO/CCR7/CD25/CD127/CD95/CD27. Expressed TCRB transcripts were sequenced because the entire RNA isolate underwent reverse transcription. Only in-frame clones appear in the TCRdb table, and some are missing; sequencing was by immunoSEQ multiplex PCR. Of around 350,000 clones in the sample, roughly 12% were seen once. Sequences were obtained from naive CD4+ T cells from blood. The chain recombines TRBV4-2 with TRBJ1-1, with no clear D. The TCR comes from a man between 18 and 29 years old in good health. CDR3 bases: TGTGCCAGCAGTACAGAGACTGAAGCTTTCTTT. Translated, it gives CASSTETEAFF.